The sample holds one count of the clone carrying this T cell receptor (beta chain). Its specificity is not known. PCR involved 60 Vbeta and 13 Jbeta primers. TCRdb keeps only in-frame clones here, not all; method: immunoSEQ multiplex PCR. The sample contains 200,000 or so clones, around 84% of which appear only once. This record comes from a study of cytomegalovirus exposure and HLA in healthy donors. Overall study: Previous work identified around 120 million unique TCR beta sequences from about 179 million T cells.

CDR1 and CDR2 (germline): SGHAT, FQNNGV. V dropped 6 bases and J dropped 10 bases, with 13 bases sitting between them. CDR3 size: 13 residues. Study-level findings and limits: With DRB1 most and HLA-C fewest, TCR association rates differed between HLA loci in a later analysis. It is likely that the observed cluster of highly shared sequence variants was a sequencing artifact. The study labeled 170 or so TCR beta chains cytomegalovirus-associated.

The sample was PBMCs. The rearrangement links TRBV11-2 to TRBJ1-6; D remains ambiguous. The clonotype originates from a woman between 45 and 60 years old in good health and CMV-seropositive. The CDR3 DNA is TGTGCCAGCAGTCCAAACTCCCACTCACCCCTCCACTTT. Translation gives CASSPNSHSPLHF.